This TCR beta chain was identified during a study of blood T cell repertoires in COVID-19 (TCRdb year 2020). About the study as a whole: The collaborator samples originated in the United States, Italy and Spain and spanned the acute and convalescent phases of COVID-19. The material from the prospective study consisted of cDNA or gDNA derived from T cells, B-cell-depleted T cells, or PBMCs. Deeply sampled blood TCRbeta repertoires from subjects exposed to, actively infected with, or recovered from COVID-19 were included in the dataset. The repertoires were released in a freely available public database meant as a resource for research on the immune response to SARS-CoV-2. Samples came from the ongoing ImmuneRACE study (first 160 participants) plus 1,254 subjects from 6 global collaborators. A de-identified subject ID, COVID-19 status, age in years and sex were almost always included in the sample metadata. Where available, HLA class I and class II types were taken from metadata supplied by the sample provider and were not determined by assay-based typing. Overall results and qualifications from the work: Clinical and demographic metadata were provided uncurated, with the amount varying by source and participant.

TCRbeta CDR3 regions were amplified from genomic DNA by means of the immunoSEQ Assay, a bias-controlled multiplex PCR. As for the original processing: The number of nucleated cells in each sample was estimated by amplification of reference gene primers within the assay. Sequence reads were collapsed and filtered to measure the absolute abundance of every unique TCRbeta CDR3 rearrangement. Productive Simpson clonality was computed per sample as the square root of Simpson's diversity index over productive rearrangements. TCRdb holds this immuneACCESS table with in-frame rearrangements only. Some clones are missing; in checked studies, unresolved V genes explain under half, and the rest has no known cause. The V and J calls and the clone size are those of that table, but D and trimming were determined from the DNA. A total of 50,000 to 80,000 clones appear in this sample, over 65% of them only once. Around 14% of the sample is held by the ten biggest clonotypes.

The CDR3, cysteine through phenylalanine, is 17 amino acids long. Of the read, only the CDR3 DNA is kept; its 51 bases are in frame from base 1. Based on the germline V gene (reference sequence), the CDR1 and CDR2 sequences are GTSNPN and SVGIG. The junction shows trimming of 1 base on V and 4 bases on J, plus 19 bases between the germline ends. Notes on this clone: The antigen this receptor binds is unknown. Per-base qualities were not stored, and no clone one base away is much larger.

One collaborating source in Seattle enrolled patients during active infection and followed them longitudinally through the course of disease. Whole blood was collected in K2EDTA tubes by collaborating institutions according to the institutions' own protocols. For TCRbeta analysis, collaborator samples were shipped as frozen whole blood, as isolated PBMCs, or as DNA extracted from either sample type. The rearrangement combines TRBV30 with TRBJ2-2, and perhaps TRBD2 as D gene, on 5 matching bases. The TCR sequence derives from a man in his 60s with COVID-19, enrolled during active disease. Input material: peripheral blood. The DNA reads as follows: TGTGCCTGGAGTGCATTCCCAATCGTTAGCGTCACCGGGGAGCTGTTTTTT. Its translation reads: CAWSAFPIVSVTGELFF.